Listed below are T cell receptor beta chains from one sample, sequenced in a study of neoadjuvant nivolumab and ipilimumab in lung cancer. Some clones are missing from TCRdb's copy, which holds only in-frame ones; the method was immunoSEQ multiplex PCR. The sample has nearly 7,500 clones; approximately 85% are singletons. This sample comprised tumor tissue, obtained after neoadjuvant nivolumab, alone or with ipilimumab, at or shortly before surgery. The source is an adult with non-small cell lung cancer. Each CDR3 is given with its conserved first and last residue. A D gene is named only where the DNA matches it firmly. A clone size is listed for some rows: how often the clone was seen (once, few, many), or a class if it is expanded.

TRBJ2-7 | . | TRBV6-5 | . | TGTGCCAGCAGTTACTCAGGAGGGGAAGCCTACGAGCAGTACTTC | CASSYSGGEAYEQYF
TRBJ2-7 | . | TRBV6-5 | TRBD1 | TGTGCCAGCAGTTACTCGATGGGACAGGTATACGAGCAGTACTTC | CASSYSMGQVYEQYF
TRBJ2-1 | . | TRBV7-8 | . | TGTGCCAGCAGCTCAGGAAACTCCTACAATGAGCAGTTCTTC | CASSSGNSYNEQFF
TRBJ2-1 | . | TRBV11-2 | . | TGTGCCAGCAGCTTTGCTCTCACTAACAATGAGCAGTTCTTC | CASSFALTNNEQFF
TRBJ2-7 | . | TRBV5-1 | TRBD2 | TGCGCCAGCAGCTCAGAGCGGGGGGACTACGAGCAGTACTTC | CASSSERGDYEQYF
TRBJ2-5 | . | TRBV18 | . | TGTGCCAGCTCACCAAGGCCACCTCAGTACCAAGAGACCCAGTACTTC | CASSPRPPQYQETQYF
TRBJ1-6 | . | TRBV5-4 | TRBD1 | TGTGCCAGCAGCCAACTGACAGGGGGCAGTTCACCCCTCCACTTT | CASSQLTGGSSPLHF
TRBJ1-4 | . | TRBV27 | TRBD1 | TGTGCCAGCAGTTTCCCTAGACAGGGGCCACCTCAGAATGAAAAACTGTTTTTT | CASSFPRQGPPQNEKLFF
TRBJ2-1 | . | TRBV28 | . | TGTGCCAGCAAGTCGGCAGGAGGTTACAATGAGCAGTTCTTC | CASKSAGGYNEQFF
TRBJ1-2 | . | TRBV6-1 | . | TGTGCCAGCAGTGAAACAGGAATCTATGGCTACACCTTC | CASSETGIYGYTF
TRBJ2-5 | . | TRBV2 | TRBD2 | TGTGCCAGCATTGGACTAGCCCTATTGGAGACCCAGTACTTC | CASIGLALLETQYF
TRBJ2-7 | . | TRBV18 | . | TGTGCCAGCTCACCAGGTCTCGGACAACTGGAGTACGAGCAGTACTTC | CASSPGLGQLEYEQYF
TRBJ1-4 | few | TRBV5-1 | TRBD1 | TGCGCCAGCAGCACCGGACAGGCTGAAAAACTGTTTTTT | CASSTGQAEKLFF
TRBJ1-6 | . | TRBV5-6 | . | TGTGCCAGCAGCTTGGCTTTGGGCAGGGATAATTCACCCCTCCACTTT | CASSLALGRDNSPLHF